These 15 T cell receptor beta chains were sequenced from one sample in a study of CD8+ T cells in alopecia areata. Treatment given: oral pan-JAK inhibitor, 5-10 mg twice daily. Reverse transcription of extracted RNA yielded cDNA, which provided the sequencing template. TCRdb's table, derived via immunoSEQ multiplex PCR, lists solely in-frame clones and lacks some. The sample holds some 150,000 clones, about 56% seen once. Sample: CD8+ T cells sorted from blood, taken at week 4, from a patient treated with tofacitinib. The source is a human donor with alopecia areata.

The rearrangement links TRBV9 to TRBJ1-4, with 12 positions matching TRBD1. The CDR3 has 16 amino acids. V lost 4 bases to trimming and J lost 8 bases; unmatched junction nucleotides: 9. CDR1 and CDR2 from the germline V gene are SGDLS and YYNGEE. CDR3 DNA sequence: TGTGCCAGCAGCATCCGGGACAGGGGGCATCGGGAAAAACTGTTTTTT. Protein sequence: CASSIRDRGHREKLFF.

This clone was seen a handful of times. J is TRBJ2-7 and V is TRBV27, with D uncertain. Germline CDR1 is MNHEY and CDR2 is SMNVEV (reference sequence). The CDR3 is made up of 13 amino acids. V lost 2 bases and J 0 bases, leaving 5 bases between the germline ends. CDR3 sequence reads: CASSLGFSYEQYF. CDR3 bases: TGTGCCAGCAGTTTAGGGTTCTCCTACGAGCAGTACTTC.

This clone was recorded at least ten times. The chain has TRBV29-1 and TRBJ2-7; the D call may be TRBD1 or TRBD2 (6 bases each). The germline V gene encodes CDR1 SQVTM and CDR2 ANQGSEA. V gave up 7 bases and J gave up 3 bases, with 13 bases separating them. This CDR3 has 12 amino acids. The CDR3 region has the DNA TGCAGCGCGGGGGCAGCCTACTACGAGCAGTACTTC. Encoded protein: CSAGAAYYEQYF.

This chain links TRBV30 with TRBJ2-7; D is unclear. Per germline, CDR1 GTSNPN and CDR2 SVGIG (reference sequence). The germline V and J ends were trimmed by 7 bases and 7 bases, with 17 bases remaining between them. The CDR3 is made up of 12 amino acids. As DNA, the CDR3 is TGTGCCTCCTCCGGGTCCTTAAGTGAGCAGTACTTC. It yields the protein CASSGSLSEQYF.

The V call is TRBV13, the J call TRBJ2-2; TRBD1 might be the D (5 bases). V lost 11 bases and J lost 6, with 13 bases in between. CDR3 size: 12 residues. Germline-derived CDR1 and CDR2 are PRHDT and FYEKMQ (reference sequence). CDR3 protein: CALRQGPGELFF. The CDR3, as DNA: TGTGCCCTAAGGCAGGGTCCCGGGGAGCTGTTTTTT.

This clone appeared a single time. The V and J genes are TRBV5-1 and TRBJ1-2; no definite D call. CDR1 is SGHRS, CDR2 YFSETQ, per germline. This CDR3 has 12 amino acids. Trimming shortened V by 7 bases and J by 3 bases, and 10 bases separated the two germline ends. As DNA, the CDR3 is TGCGCCAGCCGGGGAGGATACTATGGCTACACCTTC. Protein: CASRGGYYGYTF.

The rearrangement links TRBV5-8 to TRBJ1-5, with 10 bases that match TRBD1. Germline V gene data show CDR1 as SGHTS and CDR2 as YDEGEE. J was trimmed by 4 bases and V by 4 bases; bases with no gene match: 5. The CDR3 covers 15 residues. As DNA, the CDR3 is TGTGCCAGCAGCCCGGGGACAGGGGATAATCAGCCCCAGCATTTT. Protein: CASSPGTGDNQPQHF.

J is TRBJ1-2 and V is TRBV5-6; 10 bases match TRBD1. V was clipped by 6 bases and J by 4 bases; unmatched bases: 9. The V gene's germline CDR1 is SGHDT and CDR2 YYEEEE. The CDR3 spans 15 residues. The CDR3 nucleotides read TGTGCCAGCACCACATGGACAGGGGGAGGCTATGGCTACACCTTC. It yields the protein CASTTWTGGGYGYTF.

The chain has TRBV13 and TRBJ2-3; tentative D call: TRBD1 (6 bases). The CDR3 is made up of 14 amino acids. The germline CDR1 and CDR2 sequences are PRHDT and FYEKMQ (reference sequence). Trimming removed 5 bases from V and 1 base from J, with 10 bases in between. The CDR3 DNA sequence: TGTGCCAGCAGCGACGGACAGCGCACAGATACGCAGTATTTT. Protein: CASSDGQRTDTQYF.

CDR3 bases: TGTGCCAGCAGTTTTACAGGAGAGAACACTGAAGCTTTCTTT. As protein: CASSFTGENTEAFF. The V call is TRBV27, the J call TRBJ1-1; a weak D match, TRBD1 (5 bases). The V gene lost 3 bases and the J gene lost 1 base, with 9 bases spanning the gap. The CDR3 sequence is 14 residues long. Germline V CDR1 and CDR2: MNHEY, SMNVEV (reference sequence).

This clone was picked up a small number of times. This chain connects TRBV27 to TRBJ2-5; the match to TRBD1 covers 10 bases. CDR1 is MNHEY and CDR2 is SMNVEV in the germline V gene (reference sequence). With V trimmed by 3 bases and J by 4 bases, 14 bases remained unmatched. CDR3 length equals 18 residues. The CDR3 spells CASSFLDSDRGLGETQYF. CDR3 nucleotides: TGTGCCAGCAGTTTCCTCGATTCCGACAGGGGGCTGGGAGAGACCCAGTACTTC.

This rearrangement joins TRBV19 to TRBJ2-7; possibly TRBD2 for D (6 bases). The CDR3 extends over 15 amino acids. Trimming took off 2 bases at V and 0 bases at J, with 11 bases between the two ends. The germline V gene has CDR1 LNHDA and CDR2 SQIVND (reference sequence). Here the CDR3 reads CASSIPGGNSYEQYF. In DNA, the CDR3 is TGTGCCAGTAGTATACCCGGGGGAAACTCCTACGAGCAGTACTTC.

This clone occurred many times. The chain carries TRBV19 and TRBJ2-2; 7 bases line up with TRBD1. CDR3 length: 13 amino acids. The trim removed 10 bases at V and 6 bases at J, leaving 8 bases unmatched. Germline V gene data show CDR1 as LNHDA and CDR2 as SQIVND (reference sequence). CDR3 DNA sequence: TGTGCCATTCAATCACAGGGGTCCGGGGAGCTGTTTTTT. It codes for CAIQSQGSGELFF.

This chain's CDR3 is CASSEMGGSPLHF. CDR3 DNA: TGCGCCAGCAGTGAAATGGGAGGTTCACCCCTCCACTTT. The V and J genes are TRBV10-2 and TRBJ1-6; no firm D call. The ends were cut back, 3 bases at V and 9 bases at J, with 9 bases in the middle. Germline assignment: CDR1 WSHSY and CDR2 SAAADI. The CDR3 is made up of 13 amino acids.

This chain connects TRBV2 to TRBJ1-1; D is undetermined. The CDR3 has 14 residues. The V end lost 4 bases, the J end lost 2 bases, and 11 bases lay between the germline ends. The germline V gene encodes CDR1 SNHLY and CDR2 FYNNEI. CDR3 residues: CASSAPADNTEAFF. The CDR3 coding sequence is TGTGCCAGCAGTGCCCCCGCGGATAACACTGAAGCTTTCTTT. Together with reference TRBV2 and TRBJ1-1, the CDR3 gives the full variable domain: EPEVTQTPSHQVTQMGQEVILRCVPISNHLYFYWYRQILGQKVEFLVSFYNNEISEKSEIFDDQFSVERPDGSNFTLKIRSTKLEDSAMYFCASSAPADNTEAFFGQGTRLTVV.